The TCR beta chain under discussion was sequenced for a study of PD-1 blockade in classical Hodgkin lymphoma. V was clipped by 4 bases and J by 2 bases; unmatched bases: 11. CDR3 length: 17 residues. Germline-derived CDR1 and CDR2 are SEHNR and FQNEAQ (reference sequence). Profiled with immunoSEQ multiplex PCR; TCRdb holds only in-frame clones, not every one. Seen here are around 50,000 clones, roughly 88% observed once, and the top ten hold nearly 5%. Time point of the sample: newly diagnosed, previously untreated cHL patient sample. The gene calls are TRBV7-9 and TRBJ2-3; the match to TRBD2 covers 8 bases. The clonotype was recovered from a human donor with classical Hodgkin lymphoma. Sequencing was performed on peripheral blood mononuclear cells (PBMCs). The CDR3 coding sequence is TGTGCCAGCAGCTCCCGATTAGCGGGGCCTAACACAGATACGCAGTATTTT. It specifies CASSSRLAGPNTDTQYF.